The 21 T cell receptor beta chains listed next were all sequenced from one sample in a study of T cell responses to AZD1222 COVID-19 vaccine. This table comes from immunoSEQ multiplex PCR, and its TCRdb copy is limited to in-frame clones, with some not included. The data hold approximately 89,000 clones, with 92% observed a single time. The material sequenced was peripheral blood, taken on day 0 of AZD1222 vaccination. All receptors derive from an adult in good health.

The chain joins TRBV27 to TRBJ2-1, with 10 bases identical to TRBD2. V lost 2 bases to trimming and J lost 6 bases; unmatched junction nucleotides: 10. CDR3 length: 17 residues. Germline-derived CDR1 and CDR2 are MNHEY and SMNVEV (reference sequence). The CDR3 DNA reads TGTGCCAGCAGTTTAACGGGACTAGCGACAGTTCCCAATGAGCAGTTCTTC. It yields the protein CASSLTGLATVPNEQFF.

This sequence joins TRBV29-1 and TRBJ1-4; 10 positions agree with TRBD1. J was trimmed by 7 bases and V by 3 bases; bases with no gene match: 5. The CDR3 totals 14 residues. Germline lookup yields CDR1 SQVTM and CDR2 ANQGSEA. For the CDR3, the DNA is TGCAGCGTTGATAGGGACAGGGGCGGTGAAAAACTGTTTTTT. This gives the protein CSVDRDRGGEKLFF.

The V gene is TRBV3-1 (or the pseudogene TRBV3-2), the J gene TRBJ1-2; D remains unclear. The V end was cut by 2 bases, the J end by 3 bases, with 7 bases between. The CDR3 sequence is 13 residues long. In germline, CDR1 is LGHDT, CDR2 YNNKEL (reference sequence). CDR3 coding DNA: TGTGCCAGCAGCCAACGGAATGACTATGGCTACACCTTC. As protein: CASSQRNDYGYTF.

CDR3: CASSWDRDEQFF. The CDR3 DNA is TGCGCCAGCAGCTGGGACAGAGATGAGCAGTTCTTC. The chain carries TRBV5-1 and TRBJ2-1; 7 nucleotides match TRBD1. The CDR3 consists of 12 residues. Per germline, CDR1 SGHRS and CDR2 YFSETQ. The ends lost 3 bases at V and 8 bases at J; junction bases unmatched: 2.

This chain joins TRBV19 and TRBJ1-5; maybe TRBD1 (5 bases). Germline values: CDR1 LNHDA, CDR2 SQIVND (reference sequence). The V end lost 4 bases, the J end lost 3 bases, and 16 bases lay between the germline ends. This CDR3 is built from 16 residues. The CDR3 is CASSRTLGGNNQPQHF. The DNA for the CDR3 is TGTGCCAGTAGTAGGACCCTGGGGGGTAACAATCAGCCCCAGCATTTT.

The CDR3 nucleotides read TGTGCCAGCAGCCCTCCGAGTGTAAGTGGGACTGAAGCTTTCTTT. It specifies CASSPPSVSGTEAFF. The J gene is TRBJ1-1, the V gene TRBV3-1 (or the pseudogene TRBV3-2); D is undetermined. The V end was cut by 4 bases, the J end by 5 bases, with 17 bases between. Germline V gives CDR1 LGHDT, CDR2 YNNKEL (reference sequence). The CDR3 loop spans 15 amino acids.

The rearrangement uses TRBV7-2 and TRBJ1-4, with TRBD1 matching 9 bases. The trim removed 3 bases at V and 7 bases at J, leaving 3 bases unmatched. The CDR3 length is 14 residues. Germline-derived CDR1 and CDR2 are SGHTA and FQGNSA. The CDR3 loop is CASSLGTGSEKLFF. The CDR3 coding sequence is TGTGCCAGCAGCTTGGGGACAGGGAGTGAAAAACTGTTTTTT.

V gene TRBV6-6 combines with J gene TRBJ1-2; 7 nucleotides agree with TRBD1. The ends lost 8 bases at V and 0 bases at J; junction bases unmatched: 6. The CDR3 consists of 14 residues. Germline lookup yields CDR1 MNHNY and CDR2 SVGAGI (reference sequence). CDR3 bases: TGTGCCAGCGGGGGACAGACTTCTAACTATGGCTACACCTTC. Translation gives CASGGQTSNYGYTF.

This clone appeared once. This chain connects TRBV5-1 to TRBJ1-3; D is perhaps TRBD1 (5 bases). This CDR3 comprises 14 residues. Between the trimmed V and J ends, which lost 1 base and 8 bases, there was a span of 13 bases. The V gene's germline CDR1 is SGHRS and CDR2 YFSETQ. The CDR3 coding sequence is TGCGCCAGCAGCTTGTCAGGGTCCGGAGACACCATATATTTT. Translation gives CASSLSGSGDTIYF.

This chain joins TRBV28 and TRBJ1-1; D call uncertain. Looked up from germline, CDR1 is MDHEN and CDR2 is SYDVKM. This CDR3 comprises 12 residues. Trimming shortened V by 3 bases and J by 6 bases, and 8 bases separated the two germline ends. The CDR3 reads CASSFVGAEAFF. CDR3 in DNA: TGTGCCAGCAGTTTTGTCGGGGCTGAAGCTTTCTTT.

J is TRBJ1-1 and V is TRBV27, with D hard to call. From germline, CDR1 is MNHEY and CDR2 SMNVEV (reference sequence). Trimming cost V 5 bases and J 0 bases, with 10 bases left between them. CDR3 length: 14 residues. The DNA of the CDR3 is TGTGCCAGCAGTCCTGTGATGGTGAACACTGAAGCTTTCTTT. This encodes CASSPVMVNTEAFF.

J is TRBJ1-1 and V is TRBV20-1; 9 bases match TRBD1. The CDR3 has 12 residues. CDR1 DFQATT and CDR2 SNEGSKA come from the germline V gene (reference sequence). V dropped 4 bases and J dropped 5; count of bases not matched to a gene: 2. CDR3 DNA sequence: TGCAGTGCTACTGACAGGGGGACTGAAGCTTTCTTT. Translation gives CSATDRGTEAFF.

This clone is a singleton in its sample. The chain has TRBV30 and TRBJ2-2, with D possibly matching TRBD2 (7 bases). The CDR3 contains 18 residues. Trimming pared 0 bases from V and 4 bases from J, leaving 21 bases between. Germline CDR1 GTSNPN, CDR2 SVGIG (reference sequence). Written as DNA, the CDR3 is TGTGCCTGGAGTGTGAGGTTGGGGGGGCGCGAGAGCACCGGGGAGCTGTTTTTT. Its translation is CAWSVRLGGRESTGELFF.

The V gene is TRBV27, the J gene TRBJ2-1, with 8 positions matching TRBD2. J was trimmed by 1 base and V by 6 bases; bases with no gene match: 8. The length of the CDR3 is 16 residues. The germline V gene has CDR1 MNHEY and CDR2 SMNVEV (reference sequence). CDR3 residues: CASSPGVAGSYNEQFF. CDR3 nucleotide sequence: TGTGCCAGCAGCCCGGGGGTAGCGGGATCCTACAATGAGCAGTTCTTC.

This sequence joins TRBV10-3 and TRBJ2-6; a possible D gene is TRBD1 (6 bases). V lost 4 bases, J lost 0 bases, and 10 bases lay in between. The CDR3 runs to 16 residues. Per germline, CDR1 ENHRY and CDR2 SYGVKD. The CDR3 protein is CAISAGQLSGANVLTF. DNA for the CDR3: TGTGCCATCAGTGCAGGACAGCTCTCTGGGGCCAACGTCCTGACTTTC.

The chain couples TRBV13 to TRBJ2-1; perhaps D is TRBD1 or TRBD2 (6 bases each). Germline CDR1 and CDR2: PRHDT and FYEKMQ (reference sequence). The CDR3 is 16 residues long. V dropped 4 bases and J dropped 5 bases, with 18 bases sitting between them. CDR3 residues: CASSSRGAQGDNEQFF. For the CDR3, the DNA is TGTGCCAGCAGCTCTAGGGGGGCACAGGGAGACAATGAGCAGTTCTTC.

This rearrangement joins TRBV6-5 to TRBJ1-1, with 7 bases lining up with TRBD1. This CDR3 has 12 amino acids. Trimming removed 8 bases from V and 5 bases from J; junction bases left unmatched: 5. Germline assignment: CDR1 MNHEY and CDR2 SVGAGI. CDR3 in DNA: TGTGCCAGCTCACAGGGGTGGACTGAAGCTTTCTTT. This translates into CASSQGWTEAFF.

The rearrangement links TRBV12-3 or TRBV12-4 to TRBJ1-5; 8 bases align to TRBD1. Trimming cost V 4 bases and J 7 bases; bases outside gene matches: 0. This CDR3 is 12 amino acids long. CDR3 nucleotides: TGTGCCAGCAGTTCAGGGGGCCAGCCCCAGCATTTT. Translation gives CASSSGGQPQHF.

V gene TRBV6-5 combines with J gene TRBJ2-1; tentatively, D is TRBD2 (5 bases). Trimming shortened V by 7 bases and J by 9 bases, and 19 bases separated the two germline ends. Germline assignment: CDR1 MNHEY and CDR2 SVGAGI. CDR3 size: 14 residues. As DNA, the CDR3 is TGTGCCAGCACCCTGGACTCGTCTCGAAGTGAGCAGTTCTTC. Its translation: CASTLDSSRSEQFF.

The CDR3 DNA reads TGTGCCACCAGTGACTTGACAGGTGAGCAGTTCTTC. It specifies CATSDLTGEQFF. The chain carries TRBV24-1 and TRBJ2-1, with D tentatively TRBD1 (6 bases). Germline lookup yields CDR1 KGHDR and CDR2 SFDVKD. The CDR3 loop spans 12 amino acids. V was shortened by 4 bases and J by 9 bases, with 9 bases between the two germline ends.

The V gene is TRBV27, the J gene TRBJ2-7, with 8 bases fitting TRBD2. V dropped 8 bases and J dropped 4; count of bases not matched to a gene: 10. This CDR3 contains 14 residues. Germline CDR1 is MNHEY and CDR2 is SMNVEV (reference sequence). The CDR3 DNA sequence: TGTGCCAGCCACGGCGCGGGGGGATCGTACGAGCAGTACTTC. Translated, it gives CASHGAGGSYEQYF.